Below are 7 T cell receptor beta chains sequenced from a single sample in a study of metastatic and nonmetastatic thyroid tumors. All patients were untreated before thyroid surgery. TCRdb re-processed the PCR reads through MiXCR. The sample includes around 2,500 clones, approximately 25% seen only once; the top ten take over 20%. Sequencing was carried out using adjacent normal tissue. Source of these receptors: a male donor with papillary thyroid cancer or a benign thyroid nodule (not recorded which). Some clones in this sample may be carry-over from other donors' samples.

The genes are TRBV10-3 and TRBJ2-1; possibly TRBD2 for D (6 bases). This CDR3 is built from 16 residues. Trimming removed 4 bases from V and 6 bases from J, with 19 bases in between. Germline CDR1 reads ENHRY; CDR2 reads SYGVKD. The CDR3, as DNA: TGTGCCATCAGTGGGGGACTTTCTTATGACTCCAATGAGCAGTTCTTC. This sequence encodes CAISGGLSYDSNEQFF.

This clone was picked up a small number of times. The V call is TRBV6-1, the J call TRBJ2-1; the match to TRBD2 covers 7 bases. CDR3 length equals 15 residues. From germline, CDR1 is MNHNS and CDR2 SASEGT. The V segment lost 6 bases and the J segment 3 bases; nucleotides outside the gene matches: 8. CDR3 nucleotides: TGTGCCAGCAGCGCCCCGGGGGGTGTCTACAATGAGCAGTTCTTC. Translated, it gives CASSAPGGVYNEQFF.

This chain joins TRBV10-2 and TRBJ1-1; D might be TRBD1 (6 bases). CDR1 and CDR2 from the germline V gene are WSHSY and SAAADI. CDR3 length equals 13 residues. V lost 7 bases and J lost 2, with 11 bases in between. CDR3 in amino acids: CASTEQGNTEAFF. Here the CDR3 DNA reads TGCGCCAGCACTGAACAGGGTAACACTGAAGCTTTCTTT.

This clone showed up many times. The chain has TRBV29-1 and TRBJ1-2, with a tentative D call TRBD1 (5 bases). The germline CDR1 and CDR2 sequences are SQVTM and ANQGSEA. This CDR3 contains 11 residues. Trimming removed 1 base at V and 8 bases at J, with 8 bases between. The DNA of the CDR3 is TGCAGCGTTGAAGCCGGGACCGGCTACACCTTC. Encoded protein: CSVEAGTGYTF.

This clone is labeled as large (0.1 to 1%). The gene calls are TRBV20-1 and TRBJ2-2; D is possibly TRBD2 (7 bases). The CDR3 extends over 16 amino acids. Germline V gene sequence: CDR1 DFQATT, CDR2 SNEGSKA (reference sequence). Trimming took 3 bases from V and 5 from J, leaving 19 bases between them. Here the CDR3 DNA reads TGCAGTGCTAGTGTGTCGGGGGGCGAAGAGACCGGGGAGCTGTTTTTT. It translates to CSASVSGGEETGELFF.

By share, this clone ranks as medium-sized. The chain combines TRBV29-1 with TRBJ2-1; possibly TRBD1 or TRBD2 for D (6 bases each). The CDR3 sequence is 16 residues long. Trimming removed 0 bases at V and 4 bases at J, with 16 bases between. Germline-derived CDR1 and CDR2 are SQVTM and ANQGSEA. DNA for the CDR3: TGCAGCGTTGAAGATAGGAAGGGGGGATCATACAATGAGCAGTTCTTC. It is translated as CSVEDRKGGSYNEQFF.

This clone has more than one count but fewer than ten. The CDR3 nucleotides read TGTGCCAGCAGTCCCCCGGGACAGGGCAGCTCCTACGAGCAGTACGTC. As protein: CASSPPGQGSSYEQYV. The chain recombines TRBV27 with TRBJ2-7, with 9 bases lining up with TRBD1. Germline lookup yields CDR1 MNHEY and CDR2 SMNVEV (reference sequence). J lost 0 bases, V lost 5 bases, and 8 bases had no gene match. CDR3 length: 16 residues.